The 15 T cell receptor beta chains reported below all come from one sample, sequenced in a study of T-cell memory formation after mild COVID-19 (dated by TCRdb to the early 2020s). The receptor library was made with 5' RACE. The reads were generated on an Illumina NovaSeq 6000. In TCRdb, the public reads were trimmed at Q25 with fastp and aligned with MiXCR, with productive beta chains retained. CDR3 protein duplicates are merged, each entry listing the most common genes and DNA. Present in this sample are approximately 350,000 distinct CDR3 sequences, over 10% of which were seen just once. The ten largest account for over 20% of the sample. Sequenced input: PBMCs or a T cell subset sorted from them (not recorded which). The origin of the receptors is a man aged 18-30 years who had mild COVID-19 (a few samples of this study predate the infection). The sample titles of this study are shuffled in the database, so cell type and time point are left out; the donor was told from shared clones.

This clonotype was detected a few times. The genes are TRBV10-3 and TRBJ2-1, with D unclear. CDR1 and CDR2 (germline): ENHRY, SYGVKD. The CDR3 consists of 12 residues. The ends were cut back, 3 bases at V and 10 bases at J, with 10 bases in the middle. CDR3 sequence: CAISDRVTEQFF. In DNA, the CDR3 is TGTGCCATCAGTGATAGGGTTACCGAGCAGTTCTTC.

This sequence joins TRBV15 and TRBJ1-6; 8 positions match TRBD1. The CDR3 covers 17 residues. The germline V gene has CDR1 LNHNV and CDR2 YYDKDF (reference sequence). The ends lost 3 bases at V and 7 bases at J; junction bases unmatched: 11. The CDR3 here is CATSSFATGGRNSPLHF. CDR3 DNA: TGTGCCACCAGCAGTTTCGCCACAGGGGGAAGAAATTCACCCCTCCACTTT.

This clonotype was seen a handful of times. The gene calls are TRBV9 and TRBJ1-6, with TRBD1 as a possible D gene (5 bases). CDR3 length equals 13 residues. Per the germline V gene, CDR1 is SGDLS and CDR2 is YYNGEE. V lost 1 base to trimming and J lost 10 bases, with 9 bases between them. CDR3 loop: CASSVKQASPLHF. The CDR3 nucleotides are TGTGCCAGCAGCGTAAAACAGGCCTCACCCCTCCACTTT.

The V and J genes are TRBV3-1 and TRBJ2-5, with 9 bases that match TRBD2. The CDR3 runs 15 residues. V lost 7 bases, J lost 7 bases, and 13 bases stayed unmatched. CDR1 LGHDT and CDR2 YNNKEL come from the germline V gene (reference sequence). CDR3 sequence reads: CASTVVGLAAGTQYF. The DNA for the CDR3 is TGTGCCAGCACCGTAGTGGGACTAGCCGCGGGGACCCAGTACTTC.

V is TRBV30 and J is TRBJ2-7; 7 bases line up with TRBD1. The J segment lost 4 bases and the V segment lost 1 base, leaving 7 bases of the junction unmatched. The CDR3 has 14 residues. CDR1 is GTSNPN and CDR2 is SVGIG in the germline V gene (reference sequence). The CDR3 sequence: CAWSGYRGSYEQYF. The CDR3 coding sequence is TGTGCCTGGAGTGGTTACAGGGGTTCGTACGAGCAGTACTTC.

The genes are TRBV6-5 and TRBJ1-3; D is uncertain. CDR3 length equals 15 residues. V was pared by 2 bases and J by 0 bases, with 8 bases between. From germline, CDR1 is MNHEY and CDR2 SVGAGI. CDR3 nucleotide sequence: TGTGCCAGCAGTTACCGGCAGAGCTCTGGAAACACCATATATTTT. It encodes CASSYRQSSGNTIYF.

The CDR3 bases are TGCGCCAGCAGCCAATTTTGGGCTGAGAATCAGCCCCAGCATTTT. As protein: CASSQFWAENQPQHF. The V call is TRBV4-1, the J call TRBJ1-5; no clear D gene. CDR1 is MGHRA and CDR2 is YSYEKL in the germline V gene. Deletions cut 2 bases from V and 4 bases from J, with 12 bases between. There are 15 residues in the CDR3.

This rearrangement joins TRBV7-2 to TRBJ2-7, with D perhaps TRBD2 (7 bases). The CDR3 is 15 amino acids. Per the germline V gene, CDR1 is SGHTA and CDR2 is FQGNSA. Trimming removed 5 bases from V and 4 bases from J, with 18 bases in between. DNA for the CDR3: TGTGCCAGCAGCCCAAGGGGGGGAACGGGTTACGAGCAGTACGTC. The encoded protein is CASSPRGGTGYEQYV.

The gene calls are TRBV7-3 and TRBJ2-4; 10 positions match TRBD1. CDR1 SGHTA and CDR2 FQGTGA come from the germline V gene. There are 15 residues in the CDR3. J was trimmed by 5 bases and V by 5 bases; bases with no gene match: 6. The CDR3 nucleotides read TGTGCCAGCAGCAGACAGGGGGCTGTCGAAAACATTCAGTACTTC. Amino acids: CASSRQGAVENIQYF. Variable domain in full (rest from reference TRBV7-3 and TRBJ2-4): GAGVSQTPSNKVTEKGKYVELRCDPISGHTALYWYRQSLGQGPEFLIYFQGTGAADDSGLPNDRFFAVRPEGSVSTLKIQRTERGDSAVYLCASSRQGAVENIQYFGAGTRLSVL.

The CDR3 nucleotides are TGCAGTGCCCCGTTACGGGGAGGACGTGAAGCTTTCTTT. As protein: CSAPLRGGREAFF. The chain carries TRBV20-1 and TRBJ1-1; unclear D gene. Germline-derived CDR1 and CDR2 are DFQATT and SNEGSKA (reference sequence). V shed 6 bases and J shed 7 bases, with 18 bases lying between them. CDR3 length: 13 residues.

This clonotype has only a few counts. Just one base apart from a much larger clone, this may be a read error. This chain uses TRBV7-9 with TRBJ1-1; 8 bases line up with TRBD1. The CDR3 contains 14 residues. Germline trimming cut 5 bases from V and 1 base from J; bases unmatched to any gene: 3. Germline V gene lookup returns CDR1 SEHNR and CDR2 FQNEAQ (reference sequence). CDR3 bases: TGTGCCAGCAGCGCCGGGACAGGGAACACTGAAGCTTTCTTT. Amino acid sequence: CASSAGTGNTEAFF.

The chain uses TRBV7-8 and TRBJ2-1; D ambiguous. Looked up from germline, CDR1 is SGHVS and CDR2 is FQNEAQ. The CDR3 is 13 amino acids. Trimming stripped 5 bases from V and 5 bases from J, with 10 bases between. The CDR3 protein is CASSGMVNNEQFF. CDR3 bases: TGTGCCAGCAGCGGGATGGTGAACAATGAGCAGTTCTTC.

The V call is TRBV6-2 or TRBV6-3, the J call TRBJ2-7, with D perhaps TRBD1 (6 bases). CDR1 is MNHEY, CDR2 SVGEGT, per germline. Trimming removed 0 bases at V and 10 bases at J, with 13 bases between. This CDR3 contains 13 residues. The CDR3 loop is CASSYSQGRPQYV. The CDR3 nucleotides read TGTGCCAGCAGTTACTCGCAGGGGCGACCACAGTACGTC.

This clonotype showed up just a few times. V gene TRBV14 combines with J gene TRBJ2-3; 8 positions match TRBD1. The germline CDR1 and CDR2 sequences are SGHDN and FVKESK. This CDR3 spans 14 amino acids. With 2 bases clipped from V and 9 bases from J, the junction kept 7 bases outside the gene matches. CDR3 nucleotides: TGTGCCAGCAGCCAACAGACAGGGGTAGGCACGCAGTATTTT. Residues: CASSQQTGVGTQYF.

The chain combines TRBV10-3 with TRBJ2-7; possibly TRBD1 or TRBD2 for D (6 bases each). This CDR3 region has 15 residues. V was cut by 0 bases and J by 4 bases, with 13 bases left in between. CDR1 is ENHRY and CDR2 is SYGVKD in the germline V gene. CDR3 nucleotides: TGTGCCATCAGTGAGTCAGGAGGGGGGCTTTACGAGCAGTACGTC. Its translation is CAISESGGGLYEQYV.